These T cell receptor beta chains were read from a single sample in a study of CD8+ T cells in alopecia areata. Generated by immunoSEQ multiplex PCR, the TCRdb table keeps only in-frame clones and is missing some. In the table there are 140,000 or so clones, approximately 60% of which are singletons. The sample taken for sequencing was CD8+ T cells sorted from blood. These receptors came from a human donor in good health. The CDR3 runs from the conserved cysteine through the conserved F or W. Fields, in order: V gene, clone size, D gene, J gene, CDR3 protein, CDR3 DNA. D genes are given only for firm matches. Some rows have no size entry. The others give once, few or many, or a class for an expanded clone.

v_call: TRBV7-9; clone_size: few; d_call: .; j_call: TRBJ2-2; cdr3_aa: CASSKPALNTGELFF; cdr3_nt: TGTGCCAGCAGCAAGCCGGCCCTTAACACCGGGGAGCTGTTTTTT
v_call: TRBV15; clone_size: .; d_call: .; j_call: TRBJ2-7; cdr3_aa: CATSRDQGWNEQYF; cdr3_nt: TGTGCCACCAGCAGAGATCAGGGTTGGAACGAGCAGTACTTC
v_call: TRBV6-5; clone_size: .; d_call: .; j_call: TRBJ2-2; cdr3_aa: CASSGEITGELFF; cdr3_nt: TGTGCCAGTTCCGGGGAGATCACCGGGGAGCTGTTTTTT
v_call: TRBV27; clone_size: .; d_call: .; j_call: TRBJ2-1; cdr3_aa: CASSSGTEQFF; cdr3_nt: TGTGCCAGCAGCTCAGGGACTGAGCAGTTCTTC
v_call: TRBV11-2; clone_size: .; d_call: .; j_call: TRBJ2-1; cdr3_aa: CASAGWDNEQFF; cdr3_nt: TGTGCCTCCGCGGGCTGGGACAATGAGCAGTTCTTC
v_call: TRBV4-2; clone_size: .; d_call: TRBD1; j_call: TRBJ1-2; cdr3_aa: CASSRGQRHGYTF; cdr3_nt: TGTGCCAGCAGCCGGGGACAGCGGCATGGCTACACCTTC
v_call: TRBV27; clone_size: .; d_call: .; j_call: TRBJ2-3; cdr3_aa: CASSPLGGGTDTQYF; cdr3_nt: TGTGCCAGCAGCCCTCTCGGGGGCGGTACAGATACGCAGTATTTT
v_call: TRBV25-1; clone_size: .; d_call: .; j_call: TRBJ2-5; cdr3_aa: CASSEFTGAKETQYF; cdr3_nt: TGTGCCAGCAGTGAATTTACAGGCGCCAAAGAGACCCAGTACTTC
v_call: TRBV10-2; clone_size: .; d_call: TRBD1; j_call: TRBJ1-1; cdr3_aa: CASSPTGTGDHTEAFF; cdr3_nt: TGCGCCAGCAGTCCAACCGGGACAGGGGATCACACTGAAGCTTTCTTT
v_call: TRBV2; clone_size: .; d_call: TRBD1; j_call: TRBJ2-3; cdr3_aa: CASRTGVFSASSTDTQYF; cdr3_nt: TGTGCCAGCAGGACAGGGGTATTCTCCGCCTCTAGCACAGATACGCAGTATTTT
v_call: TRBV5-1; clone_size: .; d_call: .; j_call: TRBJ2-7; cdr3_aa: CASSWGPSYEQYF; cdr3_nt: TGCGCCAGCAGCTGGGGACCTTCGTACGAGCAGTACTTC
v_call: TRBV10-2; clone_size: large; d_call: TRBD1; j_call: TRBJ2-1; cdr3_aa: CASSETGTGGEQFF; cdr3_nt: TGCGCCAGCAGTGAGACCGGGACAGGGGGTGAGCAGTTCTTC
v_call: TRBV11-2; clone_size: .; d_call: TRBD1; j_call: TRBJ1-3; cdr3_aa: CASSLDGQGNTIYF; cdr3_nt: TGTGCCAGCAGCTTAGATGGACAGGGGAACACCATATATTTT
v_call: TRBV4-1; clone_size: .; d_call: .; j_call: TRBJ2-2; cdr3_aa: CASSQEWTDGELFF; cdr3_nt: TGCGCCAGCAGCCAAGAATGGACCGACGGGGAGCTGTTTTTT
v_call: TRBV4-1; clone_size: .; d_call: .; j_call: TRBJ1-5; cdr3_aa: CASSQEGLLHQPQHF; cdr3_nt: TGCGCCAGCAGCCAAGAAGGGCTATTGCATCAGCCCCAGCATTTT
v_call: TRBV7-8; clone_size: .; d_call: .; j_call: TRBJ2-1; cdr3_aa: CASIFGGYDEQFF; cdr3_nt: TGTGCCAGCATCTTCGGGGGATATGATGAGCAGTTCTTC
v_call: TRBV4-1; clone_size: .; d_call: .; j_call: TRBJ1-2; cdr3_aa: CASSQDYTTVYGYTF; cdr3_nt: TGCGCCAGCAGCCAAGACTATACAACGGTTTATGGCTACACCTTC
v_call: TRBV29-1; clone_size: .; d_call: TRBD1; j_call: TRBJ1-1; cdr3_aa: CSVNAGQGVWGTAEAFF; cdr3_nt: TGCAGCGTCAATGCCGGACAGGGGGTCTGGGGAACTGCTGAAGCTTTCTTT
v_call: TRBV7-6; clone_size: .; d_call: .; j_call: TRBJ2-4; cdr3_aa: CASSTDTVGIQYF; cdr3_nt: TGTGCCAGCAGCACAGACACGGTTGGCATTCAGTACTTC
v_call: TRBV13; clone_size: .; d_call: .; j_call: TRBJ1-2; cdr3_aa: CASSARLDRTF; cdr3_nt: TGTGCCAGCAGCGCCAGACTTGACCGCACCTTC
v_call: TRBV7-9; clone_size: .; d_call: TRBD2; j_call: TRBJ2-5; cdr3_aa: CASSFEGTSSFVTQYF; cdr3_nt: TGTGCCAGCAGCTTCGAGGGGACTAGTTCCTTTGTGACCCAGTACTTC
v_call: TRBV28; clone_size: .; d_call: .; j_call: TRBJ1-4; cdr3_aa: CASSFGSGEKLFF; cdr3_nt: TGTGCCAGCAGTTTCGGTAGCGGCGAAAAACTGTTTTTT
v_call: TRBV15; clone_size: .; d_call: .; j_call: TRBJ1-2; cdr3_aa: CATSSFRESAYGYTF; cdr3_nt: TGTGCCACCAGCAGTTTCCGGGAGTCGGCCTATGGCTACACCTTC
v_call: TRBV28; clone_size: .; d_call: .; j_call: TRBJ2-5; cdr3_aa: CASSLPGEQYF; cdr3_nt: TGTGCCAGCAGTTTACCCGGGGAGCAGTACTTC
v_call: TRBV29-1; clone_size: .; d_call: TRBD1; j_call: TRBJ2-7; cdr3_aa: CSVRQGSSDEQYF; cdr3_nt: TGCAGCGTGAGACAGGGATCCTCGGACGAGCAGTACTTC